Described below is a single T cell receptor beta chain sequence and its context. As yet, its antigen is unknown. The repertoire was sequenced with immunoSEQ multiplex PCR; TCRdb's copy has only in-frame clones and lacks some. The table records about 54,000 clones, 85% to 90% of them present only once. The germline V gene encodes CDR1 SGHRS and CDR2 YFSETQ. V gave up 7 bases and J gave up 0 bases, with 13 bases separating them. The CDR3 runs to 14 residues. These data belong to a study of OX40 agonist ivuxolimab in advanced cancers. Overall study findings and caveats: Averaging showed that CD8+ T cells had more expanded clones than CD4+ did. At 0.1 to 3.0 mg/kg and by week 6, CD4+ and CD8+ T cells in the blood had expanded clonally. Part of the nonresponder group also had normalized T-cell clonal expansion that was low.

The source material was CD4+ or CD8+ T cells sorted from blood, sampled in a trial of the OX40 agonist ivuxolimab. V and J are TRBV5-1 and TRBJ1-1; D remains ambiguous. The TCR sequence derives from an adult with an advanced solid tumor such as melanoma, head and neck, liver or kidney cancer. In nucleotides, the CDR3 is TGCGCCAGCTGGGTAGGCAGCCTGAACACTGAAGCTTTCTTT. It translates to CASWVGSLNTEAFF.